This is a list of T cell receptor beta chains from one sample in a study of breast tumors, draining lymph nodes, adjacent tissues. MiXCR was run by TCRdb on the multiplex PCR reads, yielding one entry per CDR3 protein. Seen here are approximately 280,000 distinct CDR3 sequences, about 30% observed once, and the top ten hold more than 0.85%. The specimen was axillary lymph node tissue. The source is a female donor with breast cancer. Some clones in this sample may be carry-over from other donors' samples. The CDR3 runs from the conserved cysteine through the conserved F or W. Fields, in order: CDR3 DNA, CDR3 protein, J gene, D gene, clone size, V gene. The D gene is left open where the match is weak. Not every row has a clone size; where given, it reads once, few, many or a size class.

cdr3_nt: TGCGCCAGCAGCTTTGGACTAGCGGGACCGTCCTACGAGCAGTACTTC
cdr3_aa: CASSFGLAGPSYEQYF
j_call: TRBJ2-7
d_call: TRBD2
clone_size: many
v_call: TRBV5-1

cdr3_nt: TGTGCCAGCAGCTTGGTCGGGAGCAACAAGACCCAGTACTTC
cdr3_aa: CASSLVGSNKTQYF
j_call: TRBJ2-5
d_call: NA
clone_size: many
v_call: TRBV5-8

cdr3_nt: TGTGCCAGCAGCTTGGATCAGGGGGCGTTCGGCTACACCTTC
cdr3_aa: CASSLDQGAFGYTF
j_call: TRBJ1-2
d_call: TRBD1
clone_size: many
v_call: TRBV5-5

cdr3_nt: TGTGCCAGCAGCTTATGGAATACCCCAGCGGGGACCCAGTACTTC
cdr3_aa: CASSLWNTPAGTQYF
j_call: TRBJ2-5
d_call: NA
clone_size: many
v_call: TRBV11-3

cdr3_nt: TGTGCTAGCGATCGATCGGGTGGAGATACGCAGTATTTT
cdr3_aa: CASDRSGGDTQYF
j_call: TRBJ2-3
d_call: NA
clone_size: NA
v_call: TRBV7-7

cdr3_nt: TGTGCCAGCAGCTGGACAGGGCTGAATGAGCAGTTCTTC
cdr3_aa: CASSWTGLNEQFF
j_call: TRBJ2-1
d_call: TRBD1
clone_size: many
v_call: TRBV11-2

cdr3_nt: TGTGCCAGCCCTCACACCCGGGGTTGGGTGGGAACGGAGCAGTACTTC
cdr3_aa: CASPHTRGWVGTEQYF
j_call: TRBJ2-7
d_call: NA
clone_size: few
v_call: TRBV6-4

cdr3_nt: TGTGCCAGCAGCTTACGGGCAGGGGAAGGCTTCGATGGCTACACCTTC
cdr3_aa: CASSLRAGEGFDGYTF
j_call: TRBJ1-2
d_call: NA
clone_size: NA
v_call: TRBV7-9

cdr3_nt: TGTGCCAGCAGTCGTCCTAGCGGGAGTCCTGAGACCCAGTACTTC
cdr3_aa: CASSRPSGSPETQYF
j_call: TRBJ2-5
d_call: TRBD2
clone_size: many
v_call: TRBV5-6

cdr3_nt: TGTGCCAGCAGCGTAGGCCGCGGTCAGCCCCAGCATTTT
cdr3_aa: CASSVGRGQPQHF
j_call: TRBJ1-5
d_call: NA
clone_size: NA
v_call: TRBV9

cdr3_nt: TGCGCCAGCAGCTTGGTAGGGGTAGGGACCGGGGAGCTGTTTTTT
cdr3_aa: CASSLVGVGTGELFF
j_call: TRBJ2-2
d_call: NA
clone_size: NA
v_call: TRBV5-1

cdr3_nt: TGTGCCAGCAGTTTCCTATACAATGAGCAGTTCTTC
cdr3_aa: CASSFLYNEQFF
j_call: TRBJ2-1
d_call: NA
clone_size: few
v_call: TRBV28

cdr3_nt: TGTGCCAGCAACCAGGACAGGGGATCGACTGGAAACACCATATATTTT
cdr3_aa: CASNQDRGSTGNTIYF
j_call: TRBJ1-3
d_call: TRBD1
clone_size: NA
v_call: TRBV28

cdr3_nt: TGTGCCAGCAGTCTATTACCCGGGGGAGGGAGCTCGGAGCAGTACTTC
cdr3_aa: CASSLLPGGGSSEQYF
j_call: TRBJ2-7
d_call: TRBD2
clone_size: many
v_call: TRBV9

cdr3_nt: TGTGCCAGCAGCGCTGGGGCGGGAGGTGTGGGAGAGACCCAGTACTTC
cdr3_aa: CASSAGAGGVGETQYF
j_call: TRBJ2-5
d_call: TRBD2
clone_size: many
v_call: TRBV9

cdr3_nt: TGTACCAGCTCACCAGGGACAGGGCAGCCCCAGCATTTT
cdr3_aa: CTSSPGTGQPQHF
j_call: TRBJ1-5
d_call: TRBD1
clone_size: NA
v_call: TRBV18